These 4 T cell receptor beta chains originate from one sample sequenced in a study of CD8 T cells in ankylosing spondylitis (dated by TCRdb to about 2017). Libraries were made using 5' RACE. Sequencing took place on an Illumina HiSeq 2500. The public sequencing data were trimmed at Q25 with fastp and processed into clonotypes with MiXCR by TCRdb, which kept only in-frame beta chains. Each CDR3 protein gets just one entry, which takes the most common genes and DNA from the rows behind it. The sample profile shows roughly 250,000 distinct CDR3 sequences; about 11% of them were found once. The biggest ten clones account for 2% to 3% of the sample. Material for sequencing was blood, either unsorted or a sorted T cell fraction (not recorded which). The receptor set was obtained from a male donor with ankylosing spondylitis or in good health (not recorded which).

Worth noting for this clonotype: This may be a read error: a much more frequent sequence differs by one nucleotide. The chain links TRBV10-2 to TRBJ2-1; 8 bases match TRBD2. The CDR3 covers 17 residues. Per germline, CDR1 WSHSY and CDR2 SAAADI. The CDR3 sequence is CANSDETGGRTYNEQFF. The CDR3 DNA reads as TGCGCCAACAGTGACGAAACGGGGGGGAGAACCTACAATGAGCAGTTCTTC.

This clonotype has a handful of counts. The chain links TRBV27 to TRBJ2-7; possibly TRBD1 for D (6 bases). V was shortened by 2 bases and J by 7 bases, with 15 bases between the two germline ends. The CDR3 runs 14 residues. The germline V gene has CDR1 MNHEY and CDR2 SMNVEV (reference sequence). The CDR3 DNA reads TGTGCCAGCAGTTTAAGGCTGGGGGCATGGGAGCAGTACTTC. Translation gives CASSLRLGAWEQYF.

This clonotype was observed a few times. This chain joins TRBV30 and TRBJ1-2; D unclear. The CDR3 spans 12 residues. Germline lookup yields CDR1 GTSNPN and CDR2 SVGIG (reference sequence). V was pared by 4 bases and J by 3 bases, with 9 bases between. The CDR3 spells CAWNVGDYGYTF. DNA of the CDR3: TGTGCCTGGAATGTGGGAGACTATGGCTACACCTTC. The variable domain in full, with the rest retrieved from reference TRBV30 and TRBJ1-2, is SQTIHQWPATLVQPVGSPLSLECTVEGTSNPNLYWYRQAAGRGLQLLFYSVGIGQISSEVPQNLSASRPQDRQFILSSKKLLLSDSGFYLCAWNVGDYGYTFGSGTRLTVV.

A word on this clonotype: A much larger clone lies one base from this, so it may be a read error. CDR3 nucleotide sequence: TGTGCCAGCGGCCCCTCAAGAGGGGAGACCCAGTACTTC. Protein: CASGPSRGETQYF. This chain connects TRBV5-6 to TRBJ2-5; possible D gene TRBD2, 5 bases. Between the trimmed V and J ends, which lost 7 bases and 5 bases, there was a span of 15 bases. The CDR3 runs 13 residues. The V gene's germline CDR1 is SGHDT and CDR2 YYEEEE.